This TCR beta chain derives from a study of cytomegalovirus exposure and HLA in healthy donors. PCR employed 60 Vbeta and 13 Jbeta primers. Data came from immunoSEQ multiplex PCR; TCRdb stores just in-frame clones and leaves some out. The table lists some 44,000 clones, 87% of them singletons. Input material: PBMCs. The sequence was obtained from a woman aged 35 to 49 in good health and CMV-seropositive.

The CDR3 spells CASSLDPKGDQETQYF. CDR3 DNA sequence: TGCGCCAGCAGCTTGGACCCTAAGGGGGACCAAGAGACCCAGTACTTC. The J gene is TRBJ2-5, the V gene TRBV5-1; possibly TRBD1 for D (6 bases). V was clipped by 0 bases and J by 0 bases, with 12 bases between them. Germline values: CDR1 SGHRS, CDR2 YFSETQ. The CDR3 length is 16 residues.